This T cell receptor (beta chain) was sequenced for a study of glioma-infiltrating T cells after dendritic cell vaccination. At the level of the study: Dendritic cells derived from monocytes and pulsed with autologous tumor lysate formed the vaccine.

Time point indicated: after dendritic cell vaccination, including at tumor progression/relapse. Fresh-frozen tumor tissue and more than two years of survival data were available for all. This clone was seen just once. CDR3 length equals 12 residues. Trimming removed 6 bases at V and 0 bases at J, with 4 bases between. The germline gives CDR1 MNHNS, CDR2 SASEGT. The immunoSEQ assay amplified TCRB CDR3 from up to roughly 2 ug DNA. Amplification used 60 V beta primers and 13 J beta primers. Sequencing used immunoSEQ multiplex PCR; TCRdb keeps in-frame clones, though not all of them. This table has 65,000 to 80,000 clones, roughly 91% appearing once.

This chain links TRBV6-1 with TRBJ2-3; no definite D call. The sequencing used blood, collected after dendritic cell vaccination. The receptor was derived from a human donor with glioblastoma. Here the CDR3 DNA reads TGTGCCAGCAGAGCTAGCACAGATACGCAGTATTTT. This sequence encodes CASRASTDTQYF.